The 18 T cell receptor beta chains below were found in one sample sequenced in a study of PD-1 blockade in classical Hodgkin lymphoma. Measured with immunoSEQ multiplex PCR; TCRdb has only the in-frame clones, and not every one. The sample lists some 93,000 clones; 80% to 90% were seen once. There was relapse after autologous stem cell transplantation in every patient, and there was variation in brentuximab vedotin exposure. This specimen was peripheral blood mononuclear cells (PBMCs), taken before the second cycle of nivolumab. All receptors derive from a human donor with classical Hodgkin lymphoma.

CDR3 residues: CASSLTRDRSAFF. The CDR3 region has the DNA TGTGCCAGCAGCCTTACCCGGGACAGGTCGGCTTTCTTT. This chain uses TRBV6-5 with TRBJ1-1; 8 nucleotides match TRBD1. CDR1 and CDR2 from the germline V gene are MNHEY and SVGAGI. The CDR3 extends over 13 amino acids. With 6 bases clipped from V and 11 bases from J, the junction kept 11 bases outside the gene matches.

CDR3 residues: CASSQAQGFRETQYF. The CDR3 DNA sequence: TGCGCCAGCAGCCAAGCCCAGGGGTTTCGAGAGACCCAGTACTTC. V usage is TRBV4-1 and J usage is TRBJ2-5; TRBD1 is a possible D gene (6 bases). The CDR3 spans 15 residues. Germline V gene data show CDR1 as MGHRA and CDR2 as YSYEKL. Deletions cut 1 base from V and 4 bases from J, with 13 bases between.

This sequence joins TRBV14 and TRBJ2-7, with D uncertain. Germline V CDR1 and CDR2: SGHDN, FVKESK. This CDR3 contains 16 residues. Trimming took off 2 bases at V and 0 bases at J, with 14 bases between the two ends. The CDR3 bases are TGTGCCAGCAGCCAAAAAACCCCAAGGAGCTCCTACGAGCAGTACTTC. It translates to CASSQKTPRSSYEQYF.

The rearrangement links TRBV27 to TRBJ2-1, with 9 nucleotides matching TRBD1. Trimming at V came to 5 bases and at J to 6 bases, leaving 8 bases not matched to a gene. The CDR3 loop spans 15 amino acids. Germline CDR1 is MNHEY and CDR2 is SMNVEV (reference sequence). CDR3 amino acids: CASSPMGQGINEQFF. In nucleotides, the CDR3 is TGTGCCAGCAGTCCCATGGGACAGGGAATCAATGAGCAGTTCTTC.

The J gene is TRBJ2-3, the V gene TRBV7-9, with TRBD2 matching over 10 bases. The V gene's germline CDR1 is SEHNR and CDR2 FQNEAQ (reference sequence). V lost 2 bases and J lost 5; bases outside the gene matches: 4. CDR3 length equals 15 residues. The CDR3 DNA follows: TGTGCCAGCAGCTTACGGCTAGCGGGAGAAGATACGCAGTATTTT. Its translation: CASSLRLAGEDTQYF.

The chain combines TRBV14 with TRBJ2-3; D gene unclear. The CDR3 totals 16 residues. CDR1 is SGHDN, CDR2 FVKESK, per germline. V gave up 0 bases and J gave up 0 bases, with 10 bases separating them. CDR3 in DNA: TGTGCCAGCAGCCAAGATGTCGCGTTTAGCACAGATACGCAGTATTTT. Residues: CASSQDVAFSTDTQYF.

A few counts support this clone. The chain recombines TRBV5-6 with TRBJ2-6; D not resolved. Germline CDR1 reads SGHDT; CDR2 reads YYEEEE. V lost 4 bases, J lost 1 base, and 9 bases lay in between. The CDR3 consists of 15 residues. The CDR3 nucleotides are TGTGCCAGCAGCGCGACCTGGTCTGGGGCCAACGTCCTGACTTTC. It is translated as CASSATWSGANVLTF.

This clone came up a few times. The V call is TRBV6-1, the J call TRBJ1-2; TRBD1 agrees at 8 bases. The CDR3 covers 13 residues. J lost 4 bases, V lost 7 bases, and 5 bases had no gene match. Germline CDR1 is MNHNS and CDR2 is SASEGT. Here the CDR3 DNA reads TGTGCCAGCACCAATCAGGGGGCCTATGGCTACACCTTC. Translating gives CASTNQGAYGYTF.

This chain connects TRBV27 to TRBJ2-1; the D gene is possibly TRBD2 (6 bases). V was pared by 2 bases and J by 7 bases, with 15 bases between. The CDR3 length is 15 residues. Looked up from germline, CDR1 is MNHEY and CDR2 is SMNVEV (reference sequence). For the CDR3, the DNA is TGTGCCAGCAGTTTAGGGGATTTTGCGGGGAATGAGCAGTTCTTC. It yields the protein CASSLGDFAGNEQFF.

The chain combines TRBV10-3 with TRBJ2-1, with D possibly TRBD2 on 6 matching bases. Trimming removed 0 bases at V and 10 bases at J, with 13 bases between. This CDR3 region has 14 residues. Germline CDR1 and CDR2: ENHRY and SYGVKD. DNA for the CDR3: TGTGCCATCAGTGAGTCAGGCCTAGCGTTGGAGCAGTTCTTC. Protein: CAISESGLALEQFF.

The chain links TRBV6-1 to TRBJ2-3, with 10 bases identical to TRBD1. Germline lookup yields CDR1 MNHNS and CDR2 SASEGT. The CDR3 covers 15 residues. Germline trimming cut 8 bases from V and 5 bases from J; bases unmatched to any gene: 10. As DNA, the CDR3 is TGTGCCAGCTTCACGACAGGGGGCAAGAGAGATACGCAGTATTTT. It translates to CASFTTGGKRDTQYF.

V gene TRBV7-9 combines with J gene TRBJ2-7; D may be TRBD1 (6 bases). Germline assignment: CDR1 SEHNR and CDR2 FQNEAQ (reference sequence). Trimming shortened V by 1 base and J by 4 bases, and 23 bases separated the two germline ends. The CDR3 length is 18 residues. The CDR3 spells CASSLGYQGKVAPYEQYF. The DNA for the CDR3 is TGTGCCAGCAGCTTAGGGTACCAGGGGAAGGTCGCCCCTTACGAGCAGTACTTC.

In this sample, this clone turned up a few times. The rearrangement links TRBV28 to TRBJ1-2; possible D gene TRBD1, 6 bases. The germline gives CDR1 MDHEN, CDR2 SYDVKM. V dropped 10 bases and J dropped 6 bases, with 15 bases sitting between them. This CDR3 is 12 amino acids long. Here the CDR3 reads CATRVTGNGYTF. The CDR3 bases are TGTGCCACCAGGGTAACAGGGAATGGCTACACCTTC.

This sequence joins TRBV11-3 and TRBJ1-1; D is unclear. Germline V gene lookup returns CDR1 SGHNT and CDR2 YENEEA. V lost 6 bases, J lost 11 bases, and 13 bases lay in between. The CDR3 spans 11 residues. CDR3 protein: CASSRDGVAFF. Written as DNA, the CDR3 is TGTGCCAGCAGTCGTGACGGGGTTGCTTTCTTT.

V gene TRBV10-1 combines with J gene TRBJ2-3, with D perhaps matching TRBD2 (6 bases). The length of the CDR3 is 13 residues. The ends were cut back, 6 bases at V and 3 bases at J, with 10 bases in the middle. The germline CDR1 and CDR2 sequences are WNHNN and SYGVQD (reference sequence). The CDR3 protein is CASSDGGTDTQYF. CDR3 coding DNA: TGCGCCAGCAGCGACGGGGGAACAGATACGCAGTATTTT.

The table lists this clone with a count of one. The rearrangement links TRBV2 to TRBJ1-2, with 9 bases identical to TRBD1. The length of the CDR3 is 14 residues. J lost 6 bases, V lost 6 bases, and 8 bases had no gene match. Germline assignment: CDR1 SNHLY and CDR2 FYNNEI. The CDR3: CASRIQGAGNGYTF. CDR3 DNA sequence: TGTGCCAGCAGAATACAGGGGGCCGGCAATGGCTACACCTTC.

V is TRBV11-2 and J is TRBJ2-3, with 15 bases that match TRBD2. The V segment lost 2 bases and the J segment 2 bases; nucleotides outside the gene matches: 5. The length of the CDR3 is 18 residues. Germline V lookup: CDR1 SGHAT, CDR2 FQNNGV. CDR3 amino acids: CASSLRGLAGGDTDTQYF. DNA of the CDR3: TGTGCCAGCAGCTTAAGGGGACTAGCGGGAGGCGACACAGATACGCAGTATTTT.

The genes are TRBV19 and TRBJ2-7; 11 nucleotides align to TRBD2. The CDR3 extends over 15 amino acids. Germline trimming cut 6 bases from V and 1 base from J; bases unmatched to any gene: 5. Per germline, CDR1 LNHDA and CDR2 SQIVND (reference sequence). CDR3 loop: CASSRLAGNSYEQYF. The CDR3 DNA sequence: TGTGCCAGTAGCAGACTAGCGGGAAATTCCTACGAGCAGTACTTC.